The clone carrying this T cell receptor (beta chain) was recorded once. Adults of Caucasian background living in Nashville, Tennessee made up all donors. Assay execution proceeded at the deep level. Several immunoSEQ 96-well plates shared each subset's DNA, each plate a replicate. Per the original data handling: ImmunoSEQ output held junction-only sequences without quality scores, so filtering differed. Produced via immunoSEQ multiplex PCR; TCRdb's table is partial and in-frame only. The DNA gave D and trimming, while V, J and clone size come from that table. The table lists roughly 2.6 million clones, around nine tenths of them singletons. V was shortened by 2 bases and J by 4 bases, with 11 bases between the two germline ends. CDR1 is ENHRY and CDR2 is SYGVKD in the germline V gene. There are 14 residues in the CDR3. The data were taken from a study of shared clonotypes between healthy human individuals.

This TCR was sampled from a young man in good health. This chain uses TRBV10-3 with TRBJ1-2, with unresolved D. The sample was naive CD4+ T cells sorted from blood. Described subset: CD45RA+ positively selected. As DNA, the CDR3 is TGTGCCATCAGTGAGAACTATGAAGTCTATGGCTACACCTTC. Translating gives CAISENYEVYGYTF.